One and the same sample provided the 32 T cell receptor beta chains below, sequenced in a study of early T cells in non-severe SARS-CoV-2 infection. Using its own MiXCR run on the 5' RACE reads, TCRdb lists one record per CDR3 protein. Of fewer than 35,000 distinct CDR3 sequences listed, roughly 9.3% were seen once; the top ten hold 13%. Sequenced material: whole blood. These receptors originate from an adult who was a healthcare worker with PCR-confirmed SARS-CoV-2 infection or an uninfected control (not recorded which).

In its sample, this clonotype was seen a few times. The gene calls are TRBV7-9 and TRBJ2-5, with no clear D. The CDR3 is 10 amino acids. Germline CDR1 is SEHNR and CDR2 is FQNEAQ (reference sequence). Trimming left V 5 bases short and J 5 bases short, with 3 bases between. The CDR3 DNA follows: TGTGCCAGCAGCGGGGAGACCCAGTACTTC. Translated: CASSGETQYF.

This clonotype was observed at least ten times. The chain links TRBV12-3 or TRBV12-4 to TRBJ2-3, with 9 nucleotides matching TRBD2. V lost 5 bases to trimming and J lost 2 bases; unmatched junction nucleotides: 5. The CDR3 runs 15 residues. CDR3 residues: CASSRAGGFTDTQYF. Written as DNA, the CDR3 is TGTGCCAGCAGTCGCGCGGGGGGGTTCACAGATACGCAGTATTTT.

The rearrangement links TRBV24-1 to TRBJ2-2; no definite D call. From germline, CDR1 is KGHDR and CDR2 SFDVKD. The ends were cut back, 6 bases at V and 1 base at J, with 5 bases in the middle. The CDR3 extends over 13 amino acids. CDR3 loop: CATSLQNTGELFF. CDR3 coding DNA: TGTGCCACCAGTCTACAGAACACCGGGGAGCTGTTTTTT.

This clonotype was picked up many times. The chain has TRBV7-9 and TRBJ1-6; D is ambiguous. The CDR3 contains 11 residues. CDR1 is SEHNR and CDR2 is FQNEAQ in the germline V gene (reference sequence). The V gene lost 1 base and the J gene lost 10 bases, with 2 bases spanning the gap. The CDR3 region is CASSLESPLHF. CDR3 coding DNA: TGTGCCAGCAGCTTAGAGTCACCCCTCCACTTT.

This clonotype was counted many times. This sequence joins TRBV29-1 and TRBJ2-1; D not resolved. Trimming took off 2 bases at V and 0 bases at J, with 11 bases between the two ends. The CDR3 extends over 15 amino acids. Germline-derived CDR1 and CDR2 are SQVTM and ANQGSEA. The CDR3 reads CSVETFQSSYNEQFF. The CDR3 bases are TGCAGCGTTGAAACCTTCCAGAGCTCCTACAATGAGCAGTTCTTC.

This clonotype was seen at least ten times. This CDR3 is CASSSGTASNQPQHF. The CDR3 region has the DNA TGCGCCAGCAGCTCCGGGACAGCTAGCAATCAGCCCCAGCATTTT. V and J are TRBV5-1 and TRBJ1-5; TRBD1 agrees at 7 bases. J lost 0 bases, V lost 3 bases, and 3 bases had no gene match. Per the germline V gene, CDR1 is SGHRS and CDR2 is YFSETQ. The length of the CDR3 is 15 residues.

In DNA, the CDR3 is TGCGCCAGCAGCACCGGACAACGGGATCAGCCCCAGCATTTT. Its protein product is CASSTGQRDQPQHF. The rearrangement uses TRBV5-1 and TRBJ1-5; TRBD1 is a possible D gene (5 bases). Germline V gives CDR1 SGHRS, CDR2 YFSETQ. CDR3 length equals 14 residues. V was pared by 4 bases and J by 5 bases, with 13 bases between.

As for this clonotype: It may be a read error: a sequence one base away is much more abundant. The J gene is TRBJ1-1, the V gene TRBV7-6; a possible D gene is TRBD1 (5 bases). In germline, CDR1 is SGHVS, CDR2 FNYEAQ. Deletions cut 6 bases from V and 0 bases from J, with 8 bases between. The CDR3 spans 13 residues. CDR3: CASRQDLNTEAFF. Written as DNA, the CDR3 is TGTGCCAGCAGACAGGATTTGAACACTGAAGCTTTCTTT.

This clonotype was counted ten times or more. This chain joins TRBV4-3 and TRBJ1-2; unclear D gene. The germline V gene has CDR1 LGHNA and CDR2 YSLEER. V lost 0 bases, J lost 6 bases, and 14 bases lay in between. This CDR3 comprises 15 residues. CDR3 sequence reads: CASSQDLTNSHGYTF. CDR3 nucleotides: TGCGCCAGCAGCCAAGATTTAACGAATAGCCATGGCTACACCTTC.

This clonotype has a count of ten or more. The rearrangement joins TRBV10-3 to TRBJ1-1, with D maybe TRBD1 (5 bases). V lost 11 bases and J lost 11, with 24 bases in between. The CDR3 runs 13 residues. Germline V gives CDR1 ENHRY, CDR2 SYGVKD. The CDR3 spells CAAKQPPGPRAFF. The CDR3 region has the DNA TGTGCCGCCAAACAGCCCCCAGGGCCCCGGGCTTTCTTT.

This clonotype showed up many times. V is TRBV7-9 and J is TRBJ2-7, with 9 bases aligning to TRBD1. Germline V CDR1 and CDR2: SEHNR, FQNEAQ (reference sequence). V dropped 3 bases and J dropped 7; count of bases not matched to a gene: 10. The CDR3 spans 15 residues. CDR3 bases: TGTGCCAGCAGCTTTAACCCGGACAGGGGCTGGGAGCAGTACTTC. This gives the protein CASSFNPDRGWEQYF.

This clonotype came up a few times. The chain is built from TRBV11-2 and TRBJ1-5; D may be TRBD1 (5 bases). This CDR3 region has 14 residues. Trimming stripped 4 bases from V and 10 bases from J, with 17 bases between. Germline V gives CDR1 SGHAT, CDR2 FQNNGV. In nucleotides, the CDR3 is TGTGCCAGCAGCTCGAATTCAGGGTTAGATCCCCAGCATTTT. Its protein product is CASSSNSGLDPQHF.

In its sample, this clonotype was seen many times. The gene calls are TRBV18 and TRBJ2-7; a possible D gene is TRBD2 (5 bases). The V gene lost 3 bases and the J gene lost 3 bases, with 12 bases spanning the gap. The CDR3 is 14 amino acids. The germline CDR1 and CDR2 sequences are KGHSH and LQKENI. The CDR3 DNA is TGTGCCAGCTCACCTCCCCCCGGAGGCTACGAGCAGTACTTC. Protein product: CASSPPPGGYEQYF.

This clonotype was observed at least ten times. The chain uses TRBV24-1 and TRBJ2-3; no definite D call. The V and J ends lost 4 bases and 1 base respectively, with 11 bases between them. CDR3 length: 15 amino acids. Germline CDR1 and CDR2: KGHDR and SFDVKD. The CDR3 sequence: CATSEESKRTDTQYF. For the CDR3, the DNA is TGTGCCACCAGTGAGGAGTCCAAGCGCACAGATACGCAGTATTTT.

Concerning this clonotype itself: A single base separates this from a much larger clone, so it may be a read error. The V and J genes are TRBV24-1 and TRBJ2-1, with a weak D call TRBD2 (5 bases). Germline CDR1 is KGHDR and CDR2 is SFDVKD. CDR3 length: 15 amino acids. DNA of the CDR3: TGTGCCCCCAGCCAGGAGGAGGCCTCCTACAATGAGCAGTTCTTC. Translated: CAPSQEEASYNEQFF.

As for this clonotype: An end of the junction does not agree with germline; a read error may underlie this. This chain uses TRBV19 with TRBJ1-5; D is unresolved. CDR3 length equals 17 residues. Germline loops: CDR1 LNHDA, CDR2 SQIVND (reference sequence). CDR3 bases: TGTGCGAGTACTCTAACACCCTTCCAGTCGGTGGGTCAGCCCCAGCATTTT. Residues: CASTLTPFQSVGQPQHF.

The chain recombines TRBV9 with TRBJ2-3; D uncertain. V shed 2 bases and J shed 5 bases, with 12 bases lying between them. The CDR3 runs to 14 residues. Germline CDR1 SGDLS, CDR2 YYNGEE. In nucleotides, the CDR3 is TGTGCCAGCAGCGTGGGTGGAGATCAAGATACGCAGTATTTT. Protein: CASSVGGDQDTQYF.

In this sample, this clonotype is medium-sized. In DNA form, the CDR3 reads TGTGCCAGCAGTGGGGGGCCTGGGTTTAAAGAGACCCAGTACTTC. Translating it yields CASSGGPGFKETQYF. V usage is TRBV6-1 and J usage is TRBJ2-5, with D possibly TRBD1 on 6 matching bases. Looked up from germline, CDR1 is MNHNS and CDR2 is SASEGT. Trimming removed 4 bases at V and 3 bases at J, with 15 bases between. CDR3 size: 15 residues.

This clonotype came up many times. The rearrangement links TRBV4-1 to TRBJ2-1; possible D gene TRBD2, 6 bases. Germline CDR1 reads MGHRA; CDR2 reads YSYEKL. V was cut by 3 bases and J by 4 bases, with 13 bases left in between. This CDR3 has 15 amino acids. CDR3 protein: CASSHPGTLYNEQFF. CDR3 sequence (DNA): TGCGCCAGCAGCCACCCCGGGACTCTTTACAATGAGCAGTTCTTC.

This clonotype has more than one count but fewer than ten. The chain is built from TRBV29-1 and TRBJ2-6, with D unresolved. V was clipped by 4 bases and J by 2 bases, with 9 bases between them. The germline gives CDR1 SQVTM, CDR2 ANQGSEA. The CDR3 extends over 14 amino acids. CDR3 loop: CSVGVAPGANVLTF. CDR3 bases: TGCAGCGTTGGCGTTGCACCTGGGGCCAACGTCCTGACTTTC.

This clonotype was found many times. The CDR3 loop is CASISDSLNSPLHF. For the CDR3, the DNA is TGCGCCAGCATCTCTGACAGCTTAAATTCACCCCTCCACTTT. The genes are TRBV5-1 and TRBJ1-6; possibly TRBD1 for D (5 bases). The CDR3 consists of 14 residues. Trimming stripped 6 bases from V and 7 bases from J, with 14 bases between. Germline V lookup: CDR1 SGHRS, CDR2 YFSETQ.

This clonotype was recorded at least ten times. This chain uses TRBV5-5 with TRBJ2-2; either TRBD1 or TRBD2 may fit D (6 bases each). The CDR3 sequence is 13 residues long. CDR1 and CDR2 (germline): SGHKS, YYEKEE (reference sequence). The V end lost 0 bases, the J end lost 9 bases, and 9 bases lay between the germline ends. CDR3 sequence (DNA): TGTGCCAGCAGCTTGGCGGGGGACAGGGAGCTGTTTTTT. It yields the protein CASSLAGDRELFF.

This clonotype was seen repeatedly, ten times or more. The V gene is TRBV7-9, the J gene TRBJ1-6; D might be TRBD1 (5 bases). Germline V gene lookup returns CDR1 SEHNR and CDR2 FQNEAQ (reference sequence). Between the trimmed V and J ends, which lost 5 bases and 7 bases, there was a span of 18 bases. The CDR3 loop spans 16 amino acids. CDR3 protein: CASSPRGGTGNSPLHF. DNA for the CDR3: TGTGCCAGCAGCCCACGGGGCGGGACGGGCAATTCACCCCTCCACTTT.

This clonotype has a count of ten or more. V and J are TRBV12-3 or TRBV12-4 and TRBJ2-2, with 7 bases aligning to TRBD1. The V and J ends lost 4 bases and 1 base, in that order; junction bases with no gene match: 6. This CDR3 spans 16 amino acids. CDR3 in DNA: TGTGCCAGCAGTTACGCACCAGGGGGGAACACCGGGGAGCTGTTTTTT. As protein: CASSYAPGGNTGELFF.

This chain links TRBV7-9 with TRBJ2-6, with 7 bases identical to TRBD1. V gave up 6 bases and J gave up 4 bases; unmatched junction bases: 6. CDR1 and CDR2 from the germline V gene are SEHNR and FQNEAQ (reference sequence). There are 15 residues in the CDR3. The CDR3 spells CASRGQRPGANVLTF. CDR3 bases: TGTGCCAGCAGGGGACAGCGGCCCGGGGCCAACGTCCTGACTTTC.

The chain carries TRBV29-1 and TRBJ1-6; D is uncertain. Germline assignment: CDR1 SQVTM and CDR2 ANQGSEA. The V end lost 4 bases, the J end lost 7 bases, and 8 bases lay between the germline ends. The CDR3 is 12 residues long. CDR3 region: CSVGDQNSPLHF. The DNA for the CDR3 is TGCAGCGTTGGAGACCAAAATTCACCCCTCCACTTT.

The rearrangement links TRBV7-6 to TRBJ2-1; TRBD1 is a possible D gene (5 bases). The CDR3 runs to 13 residues. Germline V gene sequence: CDR1 SGHVS, CDR2 FNYEAQ. The V end was cut by 5 bases, the J end by 6 bases, with 11 bases between. The CDR3 DNA is TGTGCCAGCAGCCCCGGACAAATCAATGAGCAGTTCTTC. Encoded protein: CASSPGQINEQFF.

This clonotype was counted at least ten times. The rearrangement joins TRBV29-1 to TRBJ2-1, with 9 bases that match TRBD1. The CDR3 covers 18 residues. Germline CDR1 and CDR2: SQVTM and ANQGSEA. Losses at the gene ends were 4 bases for V and 8 bases for J; bases not matched to a gene: 21. CDR3 nucleotide sequence: TGCAGCGTTGTATTAGAAAGAGGACAGGGGAGCATCATGGATGAGCAGTTCTTC. Translation gives CSVVLERGQGSIMDEQFF.

This clonotype was counted between two and nine times. The rearrangement uses TRBV19 and TRBJ1-5; 7 bases line up with TRBD1. The CDR3 loop spans 13 amino acids. J was trimmed by 6 bases and V by 7 bases; bases with no gene match: 6. Germline CDR1 reads LNHDA; CDR2 reads SQIVND (reference sequence). The CDR3 spells CASTLRGFQPQHF. For the CDR3, the DNA is TGTGCCAGTACCCTCAGGGGGTTTCAGCCCCAGCATTTT.

The table lists this clonotype with many counts. V is TRBV4-3 and J is TRBJ1-1; weak D call: TRBD1 (6 bases). Trimming stripped 3 bases from V and 4 bases from J, with 12 bases between. Germline V lookup: CDR1 LGHNA, CDR2 YSLEER. This CDR3 region has 14 residues. CDR3 sequence: CASSQATGFTEAFF. CDR3 DNA: TGCGCCAGCAGCCAGGCAACAGGGTTCACTGAAGCTTTCTTT.

There are many counts of this clonotype. V is TRBV7-9 and J is TRBJ2-4; 7 bases are shared with TRBD1. There are 14 residues in the CDR3. In germline, CDR1 is SEHNR, CDR2 FQNEAQ (reference sequence). The V and J ends lost 5 bases and 15 bases, in that order; junction bases with no gene match: 16. CDR3 loop: CASSPYDGQDQRYF. CDR3 bases: TGTGCCAGCAGCCCCTACGATGGACAGGACCAGCGGTACTTC.

This clonotype appeared many times. The chain uses TRBV7-2 and TRBJ1-5, with a possible D match to TRBD1 (5 bases). Germline V gene data show CDR1 as SGHTA and CDR2 as FQGNSA. Trimming pared 2 bases from V and 7 bases from J, leaving 9 bases between. CDR3 length: 13 amino acids. The CDR3 is CASSLRGGQPQHF. In DNA, the CDR3 is TGTGCCAGCAGCTTAAGGGGAGGGCAGCCCCAGCATTTT.